The entry that follows covers one TCR beta chain sequence. Its target is unknown. The data were taken from a study of T cells in Graves' hyperthyroidism and ophthalmopathy. TCR beta CDR3 sequences were amplified from RNA transcripts. First-round RT-PCR with HTBI primers amplified the TCR CDR3 region. TCRdb reprocessed the multiplex PCR reads with MiXCR, giving one entry per CDR3 protein. This sample has hundreds of thousands of distinct CDR3 sequences, with around 17% found just once. Notes on the study in general: Ophthalmopathy and stable hyperthyroidism were told apart by a 13 V-J model.

The authors deemed Graves' hyperthyroidism stable absent ophthalmopathy progression within 18 months. Patients aged 18 to 65 had newly diagnosed hyperthyroidism lasting under 2 months. Diagnoses were established using clinical symptoms, serum thyroxine and TRAb, thyroid ultrasound and orbital computed tomography. V gave up 4 bases and J gave up 6 bases, with 15 bases separating them. The CDR3 contains 14 residues. Germline loops: CDR1 MDHEN, CDR2 SYDVKM. Sequences were obtained from blood. The chain combines TRBV28 with TRBJ2-5, with TRBD1 as a possible D gene (6 bases). This TCR derives from a man aged 40-49 years with Graves' hyperthyroidism. The CDR3 DNA reads TGTGCCAGCAGTTCAATGCAGGGGATGAAGACCCAGTACTTC. Translating it yields CASSSMQGMKTQYF.